This T cell receptor beta chain was recovered during a study of T cell responses to AZD1222 COVID-19 vaccine. Regarding the study as a whole: Unmutated variant regions are reportedly the target of nearly half of TCRs that are spike-specific. Just 5 or 6 AZD1222 recipients tested seropositive at baseline.

With respect to this clone: The antigen remains unidentified.

Clones were sequenced by immunoSEQ multiplex PCR, and TCRdb holds only the in-frame ones, with some missing. The data contain approximately 160,000 clones, roughly nine tenths of them singletons. V lost 0 bases and J lost 3, with 8 bases in between. The length of the CDR3 is 13 residues. CDR1 is GTSNPN, CDR2 SVGIG, per germline (reference sequence). This receptor was taken from an adult in good health. The chain employs TRBV30 and TRBJ1-2, with D hard to call. The sample in question was peripheral blood, obtained on day 0 of AZD1222 vaccination. The DNA of the CDR3 is TGTGCCTGGAGTGTGTTAAGTCACTATGGCTACACCTTC. Translation gives CAWSVLSHYGYTF.